This TCR beta chain was recovered during a study of tissue T cells after allogeneic stem cell transplantation (dated by TCRdb to between 2021 and 2022). General notes on the study: For tissues with multiple samples, a pathologist reviewed H&E sections and gave sequencing priority to samples with histologically apparent lymphocytes. TCR beta repertoires were profiled across many tissues obtained from research autopsies of patients with and without GVHD, as well as in mouse models of GVHD. The human arm was a prospective observational study without blinding or randomization.

Regarding this clone: Its antigen remains undetermined. No base-level quality is on record; no much larger clone is a single base apart.

Relative to germline, V is 0 bases shorter and J is 6 bases shorter, with 12 bases between their ends. CDR1 LGHDT and CDR2 YNNKEL are derived from the germline V gene (reference sequence). The CDR3, from cysteine to phenylalanine, totals 14 residues. Just CDR3 DNA is preserved here, 42 bases in frame from base 1. Library method: the immunoSEQ multiplex PCR assay. Adaptive Biotechnologies performed the TCRbeta CDR3 sequencing at survey depth and reported CDR3 sequences, V/J genes, productive frequency and template counts. Amplification of TCR beta CDR3 regions started from genomic DNA instead of RNA. On the authors' methods: Jensen-Shannon divergence was used to quantify pairwise repertoire overlap between tissues, with a value of 1 meaning complete divergence and a value of 0 meaning identical repertoires. Tissues were clustered by single-linkage agglomerative hierarchical clustering of pairwise JSD values and displayed as dendrograms. All patient samples were analyzed with GLIPH2 using simulation_depth 1000, kmer_min_depth 3 and cdr3_length_cutoff 8, and only groups containing more than two unique CDR3s were kept. A standardized tissue-overlap score was generated by extrapolating Jaccard GLIPH-group overlap across patients to a standard repertoire size of 1000 clones. To look at how diversity was associated with clinical or experimental variables, linear mixed-effect models were used, with tissue treated as a fixed effect and individual treated as a random effect. TCRdb carries this immuneACCESS record with in-frame sequences only. Its versions omit some clonotypes, under half of them owing to an unresolved V gene in the studies checked, with the rest unexplained. D and trimming were read from the DNA, whereas the V and J calls and clone size are those reported in that table. Within this sample are roughly 25,000 clones, with about 70% of them counted one time only. In total, the top ten clones hold approximately 8% of the sample.

Study-wide findings and limitations: Within patients, how anatomically similar tissues were was a major factor shaping TCR repertoire composition, regardless of disease or transplant status. Not many T cell clones showed up in more than one patient, yet clustering based on motifs uncovered repertoire signatures that were shared across patients in a tissue-specific way. The patient cohort was small and clinically heterogeneous, and sampling depth was acknowledged as a limitation. No blood samples were available from the non-GVHD comparator patients. Which tissue TCRs were alloreactive or antigen-specific was not determined in the study, and some of the clones might have been host cells that persisted. In both patients and mice, T cells from blood and spleen covered only a limited part of the TCR repertoire found in tissues.

The time point label, read with the paper, signifies: human tissue collected at research (rapid) autopsy. Three non-HCT comparator patients with other cancers, having at least five GI tract samples and no known GI disease at death, were selected retrospectively. Autopsy tissues included GI sites from esophagus to rectum, liver, skin and lymphoid organs including spleen, after a median post-mortem interval of roughly 9.5 hours. Each autopsy specimen was bisected, with one portion flash-frozen in liquid nitrogen and the remainder formalin-fixed, and the outer muscle layers of GI specimens were removed. To extract genomic DNA from frozen tissues, either the Mag-Bind Blood & Tissue DNA HDQ 96 Kit on a Chemagic 360 or the DNeasy Blood & Tissue Kit was used. Because of concern about red blood cell contamination, extracted DNA was further purified using the Genomic DNA Clean & Concentrator-25 kit.

The clonotype was recovered from a female donor older than 55 with lung cancer. The sequences come from tissue from the ileum, collected at autopsy. This chain joins TRBV3-1 (or the pseudogene TRBV3-2) to TRBJ2-7, with a weak D call of TRBD1 (5 bases match). CDR3 region: CASSQDHQGSEQYF. The nucleotide sequence is given as TGTGCCAGCAGCCAAGATCACCAGGGATCCGAGCAGTACTTC.